These 10 T cell receptor beta chains originate from one sample sequenced in a study of shared clonotypes between healthy human individuals. The naive CD8 subset, CD45RO-negative cells positively selected for CCR7, excluded terminally differentiated effector memory CD45RA+ cells. TCRdb's table, derived via immunoSEQ multiplex PCR, lists solely in-frame clones and lacks some. The table has roughly 590,000 clones, about 95% seen once; the top ten hold roughly 0.1%. Sequenced material: naive CD8+ T cells sorted from blood. All receptors derive from a woman in her twenties or thirties in good health.

The V call is TRBV5-6, the J call TRBJ1-5; D gene uncertain. The CDR3 runs to 15 residues. Trimming pared 0 bases from V and 0 bases from J, leaving 7 bases between. Germline CDR1 reads SGHDT; CDR2 reads YYEEEE. CDR3 loop: CASSLEGNSNQPQHF. For the CDR3, the DNA is TGTGCCAGCAGCTTGGAGGGAAATAGCAATCAGCCCCAGCATTTT. The entire variable domain, with the rest obtained from reference TRBV5-6 and TRBJ1-5, is as follows: DAGVTQSPTHLIKTRGQQVTLRCSPKSGHDTVSWYQQALGQGPQFIFQYYEEEERQRGNFPDRFSGHQFPNYSSELNVNALLLGDSALYLCASSLEGNSNQPQHFGDGTRLSIL.

The chain links TRBV30 to TRBJ2-7; 8 bases match TRBD2. Germline V gene lookup returns CDR1 GTSNPN and CDR2 SVGIG (reference sequence). V dropped 2 bases and J dropped 6; count of bases not matched to a gene: 0. CDR3 length: 11 residues. This CDR3 is CAWSTSGEQYF. CDR3 nucleotide sequence: TGTGCCTGGAGTACTAGCGGCGAGCAGTACTTC.

The chain joins TRBV28 to TRBJ2-7; 12 bases match TRBD2. V shed 5 bases, J shed 6 bases, and the junction held 5 bases outside the gene matches. CDR3 length equals 14 residues. The germline CDR1 and CDR2 sequences are MDHEN and SYDVKM. The CDR3 sequence: CASSLLAGGPEQYF. The DNA for the CDR3 is TGTGCCAGCAGTCTTCTAGCGGGAGGGCCCGAGCAGTACTTC.

This chain connects TRBV5-6 to TRBJ1-1; a weak D match, TRBD1 (6 bases). CDR3 size: 15 residues. V was trimmed by 0 bases and J by 1 base, leaving 10 bases between them. Germline V CDR1 and CDR2: SGHDT, YYEEEE. The CDR3 DNA sequence: TGTGCCAGCAGCTTGGAGGGGGAAGGGAACACTGAAGCTTTCTTT. Its translation: CASSLEGEGNTEAFF.

The chain employs TRBV27 and TRBJ2-3, with 7 bases lining up with TRBD2. The CDR3 contains 17 residues. The germline gives CDR1 MNHEY, CDR2 SMNVEV (reference sequence). V gave up 4 bases and J gave up 0 bases; unmatched junction bases: 10. The chain's CDR3 is CASSSPLGGISTDTQYF. In nucleotides, the CDR3 is TGTGCCAGCAGTTCTCCCCTGGGGGGGATTAGCACAGATACGCAGTATTTT.

V usage is TRBV7-9 and J usage is TRBJ2-7, with 10 bases fitting TRBD2. This CDR3 comprises 15 residues. J lost 2 bases, V lost 5 bases, and 6 bases had no gene match. Germline CDR1 SEHNR, CDR2 FQNEAQ (reference sequence). This chain's CDR3 is CASSPRTSGAYEQYF. In DNA, the CDR3 is TGTGCCAGCAGCCCGAGGACTAGCGGCGCCTACGAGCAGTACTTC. Full variable domain (outside the CDR3, taken from reference TRBV7-9 and TRBJ2-7): DTGVSQNPRHKITKRGQNVTFRCDPISEHNRLYWYRQTLGQGPEFLTYFQNEAQLEKSRLLSDRFSAERPKGSFSTLEIQRTEQGDSAMYLCASSPRTSGAYEQYFGPGTRLTVT.

The rearrangement uses TRBV5-6 and TRBJ1-4; D perhaps matches TRBD1 (5 bases). CDR3 length: 14 amino acids. CDR1 is SGHDT and CDR2 is YYEEEE in the germline V gene. The germline V and J ends were trimmed by 2 bases and 7 bases, with 12 bases remaining between them. The CDR3 nucleotides read TGTGCCAGCAGCTTATGGGGCGGAGGTGAAAAACTGTTTTTT. This codes for CASSLWGGGEKLFF. The whole variable domain, remainder taken from reference TRBV5-6 and TRBJ1-4, is DAGVTQSPTHLIKTRGQQVTLRCSPKSGHDTVSWYQQALGQGPQFIFQYYEEEERQRGNFPDRFSGHQFPNYSSELNVNALLLGDSALYLCASSLWGGGEKLFFGSGTQLSVL.

The genes are TRBV28 and TRBJ2-5, with D possibly TRBD2 on 6 matching bases. The DNA end favors TRBJ2-7, so the J call may be wrong. This CDR3 comprises 14 residues. CDR1 is MDHEN, CDR2 SYDVKM, per germline. CDR3 in DNA: TGTGCCAGCAGTTTACCAGGGACTCCCTACGAGCAGTACTTC. It specifies CASSLPGTPYEQYF.

V usage is TRBV5-8 and J usage is TRBJ2-5, with 7 bases aligning to TRBD2. Unmatched junction bases numbered 0, after V lost 2 bases and J lost 2 bases. The germline CDR1 and CDR2 sequences are SGHTS and YDEGEE. The CDR3 extends over 13 amino acids. The CDR3: CASSFGGQETQYF. The CDR3 nucleotides read TGTGCCAGCAGCTTCGGGGGGCAAGAGACCCAGTACTTC. The complete variable domain, with remaining parts taken from reference TRBV5-8 and TRBJ2-5, reads EAGVTQSPTHLIKTRGQQATLRCSPISGHTSVYWYQQALGLGLQFLLWYDEGEERNRGNFPPRFSGRQFPNYSSELNVNALELEDSALYLCASSFGGQETQYFGPGTRLLVL.

This clone came up once. The chain couples TRBV2 to TRBJ2-7, with no clear D. V lost 5 bases and J 6 bases, leaving 5 bases between the germline ends. The CDR3 runs 10 residues. Germline V lookup: CDR1 SNHLY, CDR2 FYNNEI. CDR3 loop: CASSTSEQYF. Here the CDR3 DNA reads TGTGCCAGCAGTACCAGCGAGCAGTACTTC.